Each of the 12 T cell receptor beta chains below was sequenced from the same sample in a study of blood T cell repertoires in COVID-19. Clones were read by immunoSEQ multiplex PCR, and TCRdb kept only the in-frame ones, dropping some. The sample includes about 280,000 clones, around 91% of them seen just once. Sample: PBMCs or T cells enriched from blood (not recorded which). These TCRs come from a woman aged 18-29 years with acute COVID-19.

V is TRBV15 and J is TRBJ2-3; D gene uncertain. The length of the CDR3 is 13 residues. Germline V gene lookup returns CDR1 LNHNV and CDR2 YYDKDF (reference sequence). V gave up 3 bases and J gave up 6 bases, with 10 bases separating them. This CDR3 is CATSRRYGDTQYF. CDR3 DNA: TGTGCCACCAGCAGGAGATACGGGGATACGCAGTATTTT. The entire variable domain, with the rest obtained from reference TRBV15 and TRBJ2-3, is as follows: DAMVIQNPRYQVTQFGKPVTLSCSQTLNHNVMYWYQQKSSQAPKLLFHYYDKDFNNEADTPDNFQSRRPNTSFCFLDIRSPGLGDTAMYLCATSRRYGDTQYFGPGTRLTVL.

This rearrangement joins TRBV7-9 to TRBJ2-7, with 9 bases lining up with TRBD2. Germline lookup yields CDR1 SEHNR and CDR2 FQNEAQ (reference sequence). The CDR3 runs 15 residues. J was trimmed by 3 bases and V by 3 bases; bases with no gene match: 6. The CDR3 bases are TGTGCCAGCAGCTTTATGTCTAGCGGGATCTACGAGCAGTACTTC. Translating gives CASSFMSSGIYEQYF.

The gene calls are TRBV14 and TRBJ1-4; unclear D gene. CDR1 SGHDN and CDR2 FVKESK come from the germline V gene. This CDR3 is 17 amino acids long. V dropped 3 bases and J dropped 6 bases, with 20 bases sitting between them. The DNA for the CDR3 is TGTGCCAGCAGCCAGGAATTACACGCGTCGCGGGATGAAAAACTGTTTTTT. Translation gives CASSQELHASRDEKLFF.

The chain recombines TRBV19 with TRBJ1-3; TRBD1 matches at 9 bases. Germline lookup yields CDR1 LNHDA and CDR2 SQIVND (reference sequence). After removal of 6 bases from V and 0 bases from J, the junction contained 6 bases not matched to a gene. This CDR3 has 16 amino acids. The CDR3 spells CASRRDREASGNTIYF. The CDR3 coding sequence is TGTGCCAGTAGGCGGGACAGGGAGGCCTCTGGAAACACCATATATTTT.

The genes are TRBV24-1 and TRBJ1-4, with 7 bases matching TRBD1. The germline V gene encodes CDR1 KGHDR and CDR2 SFDVKD. The CDR3 length is 16 residues. V lost 7 bases and J lost 3; bases outside the gene matches: 10. CDR3 sequence (DNA): TGTGCCACCAGCGATACGGGGGACAGACCTAATGAAAAACTGTTTTTT. This translates into CATSDTGDRPNEKLFF.

The rearrangement links TRBV7-2 to TRBJ1-5; 9 bases are a match to TRBD1. Trimming at V came to 5 bases and at J to 5 bases, leaving 7 bases not matched to a gene. There are 15 residues in the CDR3. Germline loops: CDR1 SGHTA, CDR2 FQGNSA. The CDR3 bases are TGTGCCAGCAGCCTGGGACAGGGTACTCATCAGCCCCAGCATTTT. Its protein product is CASSLGQGTHQPQHF.

V gene TRBV5-1 combines with J gene TRBJ2-1; 11 bases fit TRBD2. CDR1 and CDR2 from the germline V gene are SGHRS and YFSETQ. This CDR3 has 18 residues. The V and J ends lost 1 base and 2 bases, in that order; junction bases with no gene match: 8. CDR3 sequence reads: CASSLWGSSGRTYNEQFF. The CDR3, as DNA: TGCGCCAGCAGCTTGTGGGGGTCTAGCGGGAGGACCTACAATGAGCAGTTCTTC. The entire variable domain, with the rest obtained from reference TRBV5-1 and TRBJ2-1, is as follows: KAGVTQTPRYLIKTRGQQVTLSCSPISGHRSVSWYQQTPGQGLQFLFEYFSETQRNKGNFPGRFSGRQFSNSRSEMNVSTLELGDSALYLCASSLWGSSGRTYNEQFFGPGTRLTVL.

V is TRBV4-3 and J is TRBJ2-1, with a possible D match to TRBD2 (6 bases). Germline V gives CDR1 LGHNA, CDR2 YSLEER. CDR3 length: 16 amino acids. With 0 bases removed from V and 2 bases from J, the gap between germline ends came to 11 bases. CDR3 sequence: CASSQDGGPTYNEQFF. Here the CDR3 DNA reads TGCGCCAGCAGCCAAGACGGGGGTCCGACCTACAATGAGCAGTTCTTC.

The rearrangement uses TRBV30 and TRBJ1-4, with 9 bases aligning to TRBD1. The germline CDR1 and CDR2 sequences are GTSNPN and SVGIG (reference sequence). V gave up 3 bases and J gave up 6 bases; unmatched junction bases: 5. The CDR3 is 14 residues long. The CDR3 sequence is CAWRRQGGDEKLFF. CDR3 DNA sequence: TGTGCCTGGAGGAGACAGGGGGGTGATGAAAAACTGTTTTTT.

The chain combines TRBV5-6 with TRBJ2-2; D perhaps matches TRBD1 (6 bases). The V and J ends lost 4 bases and 0 bases respectively, with 13 bases between them. The CDR3 contains 16 residues. Germline V lookup: CDR1 SGHDT, CDR2 YYEEEE. The CDR3 loop is CASSGLDRTNTGELFF. The CDR3 DNA sequence: TGTGCCAGCAGCGGATTAGACAGGACGAACACCGGGGAGCTGTTTTTT.

This clone was detected only once. At the DNA level, this CDR3 is encoded by other sequences in the same sample as well. The chain recombines TRBV4-3 with TRBJ2-1, with TRBD2 identical over 9 bases. J was trimmed by 4 bases and V by 1 base; bases with no gene match: 2. This CDR3 is 15 amino acids long. Per germline, CDR1 LGHNA and CDR2 YSLEER. CDR3 in DNA: TGCGCCAGCAGCCAAGGGACTAGCGCTTACAATGAGCAGTTCTTC. As protein: CASSQGTSAYNEQFF.

The CDR3 DNA reads as TGTGCCAGCAGCCGAGGCTCCTACAATGAGCAGTTCTTC. Encoded protein: CASSRGSYNEQFF. This chain joins TRBV3-1 (or the pseudogene TRBV3-2) and TRBJ2-1; no definite D call. Germline V gene lookup returns CDR1 LGHDT and CDR2 YNNKEL (reference sequence). Trimming stripped 4 bases from V and 0 bases from J, with 4 bases between. This CDR3 contains 13 residues.